The source of this T cell receptor (beta chain) is a study of Ad26.COV2.S vaccination and SARS-CoV-2 variants. Whole-study context: A COV1001 Ad26.COV2.S trial-arm participant provided the sample. Points from the study as a whole: Following vaccination, spike-specific CD8+ and CD4+ T cell responses reportedly exhibited substantial breadth.

Treatment of the sample: some 20 received Ad26.COV2.S at low or high dose, single or two shots; 5 received placebo; per-sample allocation not given. Collection of the samples took place on day 63 after the first injection of vaccine or placebo. CDR1 is MDHEN, CDR2 SYDVKM, per germline. This CDR3 has 17 amino acids. Trimming at V came to 2 bases and at J to 4 bases, leaving 13 bases not matched to a gene. Measured with immunoSEQ multiplex PCR; TCRdb has only the in-frame clones, and not every one. The repertoire holds around 450,000 clones, with about 89% as singletons. A word on this clone: Its antigen is unidentified.

The receptor was derived from a person between 18 and 60 years old who received the Ad26.COV2.S COVID-19 vaccine or a placebo. Here the sequenced sample was peripheral blood, taken in a trial of Ad26.COV2.S vaccine versus placebo. The chain has TRBV28 and TRBJ2-7; 8 nucleotides align to TRBD2. The CDR3 DNA follows: TGTGCCAGCAGTTTAATCCTAGCGGGCGAGGGCGGTTACGAGCAGTACTTC. This translates into CASSLILAGEGGYEQYF.